This TCR beta chain comes out of a study of blood T cell repertoires in COVID-19. Study context: Acute and convalescent COVID-19 specimens originated in the United States, Italy and Spain.

Adults between about 18 and 95 years of age took part from fewer than 30 US areas. Sequencing used immunoSEQ multiplex PCR; TCRdb keeps in-frame clones, though not all of them. The data contain about 200,000 clones, approximately 85% of them singletons. Trimming removed 1 base from V and 4 bases from J; junction bases left unmatched: 9. Germline CDR1 reads SEHNR; CDR2 reads FQNEAQ (reference sequence). This CDR3 contains 16 residues. The genes are TRBV7-9 and TRBJ2-5; 7 bases line up with TRBD2. Sequencing was carried out using PBMCs or T cells enriched from blood (not recorded which). The source of this sequence is a middle-aged man with acute COVID-19. The CDR3 region has the DNA TGTGCCAGCAGCTTAGGAGCGGGGTCGATGCGAGAGACCCAGTACTTC. Translation: CASSLGAGSMRETQYF.